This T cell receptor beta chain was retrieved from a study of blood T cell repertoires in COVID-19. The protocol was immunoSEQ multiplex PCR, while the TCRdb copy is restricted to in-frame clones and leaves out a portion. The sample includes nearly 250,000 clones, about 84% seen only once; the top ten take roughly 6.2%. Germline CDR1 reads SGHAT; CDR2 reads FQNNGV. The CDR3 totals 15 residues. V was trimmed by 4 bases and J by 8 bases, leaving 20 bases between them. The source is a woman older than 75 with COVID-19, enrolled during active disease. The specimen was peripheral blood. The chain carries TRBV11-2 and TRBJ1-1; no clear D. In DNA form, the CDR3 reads TGTGCCAGCAGCTCCGATACCGCCGGATCAGGAGAAGCTTTCTTT. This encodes CASSSDTAGSGEAFF.